This TCR beta chain was recorded in a study of sequential checkpoint blockade in melanoma. The overall study: Both treatment sequences were followed by maintenance nivolumab.

The V end lost 0 bases, the J end lost 6 bases, and 8 bases lay between the germline ends. Germline assignment: CDR1 SGHDN and CDR2 FVKESK. This CDR3 comprises 13 residues. TCRdb's copy holds only in-frame clones and misses some; the assay was immunoSEQ multiplex PCR. The table shows under 20,000 clones, with 65% to 85% occurring only once. Treatment described: randomized to nivolumab then ipilimumab (arm A) or the reverse (arm B). The input for sequencing was CD8+ T cells sorted from blood (inferred from file names), taken from a patient given nivolumab and ipilimumab in sequence. The TCR comes from a human donor with melanoma. The rearrangement uses TRBV14 and TRBJ1-1, with a weak D call TRBD1 (6 bases). DNA for the CDR3: TGTGCCAGCAGCCAAGATCAGGGGTCTGAAGCTTTCTTT. Amino acid sequence: CASSQDQGSEAFF.